This T cell receptor (beta chain) was identified during a study of T-cell memory formation after mild COVID-19. On the study more broadly: For the most part, TCR clusters were specific to one donor.

CDR3 length equals 13 residues. CDR1 and CDR2 from the germline V gene are SGHTA and FQGTGA. With 4 bases removed from V and 3 bases from J, the gap between germline ends came to 9 bases. In regard to this clonotype: Its cognate antigen is unknown.

TCR alpha and TCR beta cDNA libraries with sample barcodes and UMIs came from 5'RACE using constant-segment primers. TCRdb reanalysed the 5' RACE reads using MiXCR and keeps one entry per CDR3 protein. This table has 200,000 to 250,000 distinct CDR3 sequences, 15% appearing once. Study conclusions and caveats: Day 15 to 85 contracting clones showed balanced CD4/CD8; later expanders leaned CD4+. CD8+ contracting clones occupied EMRA, while CD4+ ones occupied mainly CM and EM.

This receptor was identified in an adult woman who had mild COVID-19 (a few samples of this study predate the infection). Cell type and time point are not known. V usage is TRBV7-3 and J usage is TRBJ1-1; D not certain. Sequenced sample: PBMCs or a T cell subset sorted from them (not recorded which). The CDR3 loop reads CASSSGRHTEAFF. The CDR3 DNA follows: TGTGCCAGCAGCTCCGGACGGCACACTGAAGCTTTCTTT.